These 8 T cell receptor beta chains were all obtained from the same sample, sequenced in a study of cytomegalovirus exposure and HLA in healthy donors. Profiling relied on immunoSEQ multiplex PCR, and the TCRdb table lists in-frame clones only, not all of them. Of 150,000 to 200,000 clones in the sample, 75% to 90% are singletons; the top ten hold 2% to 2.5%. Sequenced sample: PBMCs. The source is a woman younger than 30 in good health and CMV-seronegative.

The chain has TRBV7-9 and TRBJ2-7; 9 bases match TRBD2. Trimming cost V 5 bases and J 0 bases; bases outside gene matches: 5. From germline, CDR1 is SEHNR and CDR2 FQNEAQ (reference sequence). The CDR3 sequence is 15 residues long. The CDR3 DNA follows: TGTGCCAGCAGCCCCGAGACTAGCGGCTCCTACGAGCAGTACTTC. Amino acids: CASSPETSGSYEQYF.

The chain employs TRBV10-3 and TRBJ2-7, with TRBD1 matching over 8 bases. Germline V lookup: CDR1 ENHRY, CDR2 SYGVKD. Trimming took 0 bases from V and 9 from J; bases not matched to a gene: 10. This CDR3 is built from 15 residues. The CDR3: CAISESSTGEEGQYF. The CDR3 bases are TGTGCCATCAGTGAGTCCTCGACAGGGGAAGAGGGGCAGTACTTC.

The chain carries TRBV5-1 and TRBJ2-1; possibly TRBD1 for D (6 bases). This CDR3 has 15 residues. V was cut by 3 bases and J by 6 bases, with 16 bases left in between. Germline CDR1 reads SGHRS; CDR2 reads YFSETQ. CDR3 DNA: TGCGCCAGCAGCTGGGACACCAAATCGGGCAATGAGCAGTTCTTC. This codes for CASSWDTKSGNEQFF.

The CDR3 sequence is CAISESGGGRSNQPQHF. In nucleotides, the CDR3 is TGTGCCATCAGTGAGTCTGGGGGAGGGCGGAGCAATCAGCCCCAGCATTTT. This sequence joins TRBV10-3 and TRBJ1-5; possible D gene TRBD1, 5 bases. Germline CDR1 reads ENHRY; CDR2 reads SYGVKD. CDR3 length: 17 amino acids. V lost 0 bases to trimming and J lost 1 base, with 13 bases between them.

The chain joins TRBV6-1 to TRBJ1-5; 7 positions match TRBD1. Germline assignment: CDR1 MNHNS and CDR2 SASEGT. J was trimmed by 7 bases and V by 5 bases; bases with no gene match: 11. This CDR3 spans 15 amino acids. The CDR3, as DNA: TGTGCCAGCAGTCCGGGACAGCCCCAACCACAGCCCCAGCATTTT. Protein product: CASSPGQPQPQPQHF.

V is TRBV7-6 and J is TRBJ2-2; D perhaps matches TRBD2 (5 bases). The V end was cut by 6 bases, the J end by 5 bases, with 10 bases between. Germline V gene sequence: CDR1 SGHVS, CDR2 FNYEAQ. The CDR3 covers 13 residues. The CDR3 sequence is CASRERTTGELFF. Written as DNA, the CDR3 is TGTGCCAGCAGGGAGCGGACTACCGGGGAGCTGTTTTTT.

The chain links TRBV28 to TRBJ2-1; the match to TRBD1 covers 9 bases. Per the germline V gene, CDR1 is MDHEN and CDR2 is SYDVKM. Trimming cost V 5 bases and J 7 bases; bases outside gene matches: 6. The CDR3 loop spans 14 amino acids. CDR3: CASSPNRGRNEQFF. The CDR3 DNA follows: TGTGCCAGCAGTCCCAACAGGGGGCGGAATGAGCAGTTCTTC.

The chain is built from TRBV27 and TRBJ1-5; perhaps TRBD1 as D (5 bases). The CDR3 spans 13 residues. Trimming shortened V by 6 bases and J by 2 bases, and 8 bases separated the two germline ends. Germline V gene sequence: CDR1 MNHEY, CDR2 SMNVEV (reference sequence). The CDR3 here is CASSQGGNQPQHF. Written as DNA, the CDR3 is TGTGCCAGCAGCCAAGGGGGCAATCAGCCCCAGCATTTT.